This is a list of T cell receptor beta chains from one sample in a study of T cells in Graves' hyperthyroidism and ophthalmopathy. In TCRdb, the multiplex PCR reads were re-called with MiXCR into one record per CDR3 protein. The profile shows about 720,000 distinct CDR3 sequences, 15% to 20% of them singletons. The specimen was blood. The receptors derive from a man aged 18 to 30 with Graves' hyperthyroidism. Each CDR3 is given with its conserved first and last residue. The D gene is left open where the match is weak. The size field is filled for only some rows; it gives once, few, many or a size class.

d_gene	abundance	v_gene	j_gene	CDR3aa	CDR3nt
-	-	TRBV19	TRBJ2-1	CASSIDGNFLYNEQFF	TGTGCCAGTAGTATAGATGGAAACTTCCTCTACAATGAGCAGTTCTTC
TRBD1	-	TRBV20-1	TRBJ2-2	CSARDWRQGDTGELFF	TGCAGTGCTAGAGATTGGAGACAGGGAGACACCGGGGAGCTGTTTTTT
TRBD2	many	TRBV20-1	TRBJ2-7	CSARSVAGLYEQYF	TGCAGTGCTAGATCTGTAGCGGGACTCTACGAGCAGTACTTC
-	many	TRBV24-1	TRBJ2-3	CATSDWIGRSTDTQYF	TGTGCCACCAGTGATTGGATCGGCAGAAGCACAGATACGCAGTATTTT
-	-	TRBV7-3	TRBJ2-2	CASSRTSSKDTGELFF	TGTGCCAGCAGCCGCACCTCCTCTAAAGACACCGGGGAGCTGTTTTTT
-	few	TRBV19	TRBJ2-3	CASSVTGASTDTQYF	TGTGCCAGTAGTGTCACGGGGGCTAGCACAGATACGCAGTATTTT
-	-	TRBV20-1	TRBJ2-2	CSASGDHVTGELFF	TGCAGTGCTAGCGGGGACCACGTAACCGGGGAGCTGTTTTTT
TRBD1	-	TRBV6-2/TRBV6-3	TRBJ2-2	CASSYTFGQGAYTGELFF	TGTGCCAGCAGTTATACGTTCGGACAGGGGGCGTACACCGGGGAGCTGTTTTTT
TRBD1	few	TRBV9	TRBJ1-4	CASSPAESTGGNEKLFF	TGTGCCAGCAGCCCAGCCGAGTCGACAGGGGGTAATGAAAAACTGTTTTTT
TRBD2	few	TRBV11-3	TRBJ2-7	CASSHHDFLAGGRLSYEQYF	TGTGCCAGCAGCCACCACGATTTCCTAGCGGGAGGACGCCTCTCCTACGAGCAGTACTTC
-	many	TRBV11-2	TRBJ2-7	CASSYQGVYEQYF	TGTGCCAGCAGCTACCAGGGCGTCTACGAGCAGTACTTC
-	-	TRBV7-3	TRBJ2-7	CASSLAVASSYEQYF	TGTGCCAGCAGCTTAGCGGTGGCCAGTTCCTACGAGCAGTACTTC
TRBD1	once	TRBV5-5	TRBJ1-1	CASSFDRVGTEAFF	TGTGCCAGCAGCTTCGACAGGGTGGGGACTGAAGCTTTCTTT
TRBD1	many	TRBV7-2	TRBJ2-7	CASSDGGQGGEQYF	TGTGCCAGCAGCGACGGTGGACAGGGGGGCGAGCAGTACTTC
TRBD1	few	TRBV9	TRBJ1-2	CASSPKQGDGYTF	TGTGCCAGCTCACCCAAACAGGGGGATGGCTACACCTTC
TRBD1	few	TRBV30	TRBJ2-2	CAWSATQGEGELFF	TGTGCCTGGAGCGCGACACAGGGGGAAGGGGAGCTGTTTTTT
TRBD1	few	TRBV18	TRBJ2-2	CASSSRQGLTGELFF	TGTGCCAGCTCATCAAGACAGGGTCTCACCGGGGAGCTGTTTTTT
TRBD2	many	TRBV28	TRBJ2-7	CASSTGLAGYEQYF	TGTGCCAGCAGCACGGGACTAGCGGGGTACGAGCAGTACTTC
-	-	TRBV3-1	TRBJ1-5	CASSQEAGKGVWPQHF	TGTGCCAGCAGCCAAGAGGCCGGGAAAGGGGTGTGGCCCCAGCATTTT
-	-	TRBV20-1	TRBJ1-1	CSARAGGNTEAFF	TGCAGTGCTAGAGCCGGGGGAAACACTGAAGCTTTCTTT
-	-	TRBV11-2	TRBJ1-1	CSSSLVALMNTEAFF	TGTTCCAGCAGCTTAGTAGCCCTGATGAACACTGAAGCTTTCTTT
TRBD2	many	TRBV5-1	TRBJ2-1	CASSPQSGRVHEQFF	TGCGCCAGCAGCCCCCAAAGCGGGAGGGTCCATGAGCAGTTCTTC